The next 11 T cell receptor beta chains were all read from a single sample in a study of CD8+ T cells in alopecia areata. Treatment denoted: oral pan-JAK inhibitor, 5-10 mg twice daily. Sequencing templates came from extracted RNA that was reverse transcribed into cDNA. Sequenced by immunoSEQ multiplex PCR; TCRdb stores in-frame clones only, minus some. This repertoire shows 200,000 to 250,000 clones, more than 55% found once; its top ten account for 1% to 1.5%. The source was CD4+ T cells sorted from blood, collected between weeks 43 and 45, from a patient treated with tofacitinib. These receptors were collected from a human donor with alopecia areata.

This clone was seen only once. The chain's CDR3 is CASSEGVRAFF. The CDR3, as DNA: TGTGCCAGCAGTGAAGGGGTCAGAGCTTTCTTT. V gene TRBV2 combines with J gene TRBJ1-1; no reliable D call. Trimming removed 1 base at V and 10 bases at J, with 7 bases between. CDR1 is SNHLY, CDR2 FYNNEI, per germline. CDR3 length: 11 residues.

This clone was picked up a small number of times. Other nucleotide sequences from this sample produce the same CDR3. CDR3 sequence reads: CASSQGQGANTGELFF. The DNA of the CDR3 is TGCGCCAGCAGCCAAGGACAGGGGGCGAACACCGGGGAGCTGTTTTTT. The V call is TRBV4-3, the J call TRBJ2-2; 9 bases are a match to TRBD1. V was pared by 1 base and J by 0 bases, with 0 bases of the junction left unmatched. The CDR3 consists of 16 residues. Germline V gene sequence: CDR1 LGHNA, CDR2 YSLEER.

The chain is built from TRBV11-1 and TRBJ2-2; 7 bases match TRBD1. CDR3 length: 16 residues. Per germline, CDR1 SGHAT and CDR2 FQDESV (reference sequence). J was trimmed by 5 bases and V by 4 bases; bases with no gene match: 10. For the CDR3, the DNA is TGTGCCAGCAGCTACGCCGGGACAGTAAATACCGGGGAGCTGTTTTTT. This encodes CASSYAGTVNTGELFF.

The table lists this clone with a few counts. The genes are TRBV5-1 and TRBJ2-7; 8 nucleotides agree with TRBD1. CDR1 is SGHRS and CDR2 is YFSETQ in the germline V gene. The CDR3 is made up of 14 amino acids. V trimming: 4 bases; J trimming: 5 bases; junction bases outside the gene matches: 8. CDR3 sequence: CASSAGQGRDEQYF. CDR3 bases: TGCGCCAGCAGCGCAGGACAGGGACGGGACGAGCAGTACTTC.

The chain couples TRBV7-2 to TRBJ1-1; D possibly corresponds to TRBD1 (5 bases). Trimming removed 3 bases from V and 5 bases from J, with 10 bases in between. CDR1 and CDR2 (germline): SGHTA, FQGNSA. This CDR3 comprises 13 residues. CDR3: CASSFGEGTEAFF. The CDR3 coding sequence is TGTGCCAGCAGCTTTGGGGAGGGGACTGAAGCTTTCTTT.

This clone was seen only a few times. The genes are TRBV30 and TRBJ2-5, with D possibly TRBD1 on 8 matching bases. V gave up 0 bases and J gave up 4 bases, with 15 bases separating them. The germline CDR1 and CDR2 sequences are GTSNPN and SVGIG (reference sequence). The CDR3 has 15 amino acids. The CDR3 region is CAWSVQGGARETQYF. Here the CDR3 DNA reads TGTGCCTGGAGTGTACAGGGGGGGGCCCGAGAGACCCAGTACTTC.

Regarding this clone: The sample has other DNA sequences that encode this CDR3 too. DNA for the CDR3: TGCAGCGTTGGGTACAGCTACGAGCAGTACTTC. Translating gives CSVGYSYEQYF. This chain joins TRBV29-1 and TRBJ2-7, with D hard to call. This CDR3 has 11 amino acids. Germline CDR1 is SQVTM and CDR2 is ANQGSEA. V lost 4 bases and J 3 bases, leaving 7 bases between the germline ends.

The chain uses TRBV27 and TRBJ2-6; D ambiguous. Trimming shortened V by 0 bases and J by 2 bases, and 2 bases separated the two germline ends. CDR3 length: 14 amino acids. The germline V gene has CDR1 MNHEY and CDR2 SMNVEV (reference sequence). The CDR3 sequence: CASSLSTGANVLTF. As DNA, the CDR3 is TGTGCCAGCAGTTTATCGACTGGGGCCAACGTCCTGACTTTC.

This clone was seen more than once but under ten times. V is TRBV7-8 and J is TRBJ2-7; possibly TRBD1 for D (7 bases). Germline CDR1 reads SGHVS; CDR2 reads FQNEAQ. The CDR3 is 14 residues long. V was cut by 5 bases and J by 4 bases, with 15 bases left in between. For the CDR3, the DNA is TGTGCCAGCAGCCCCGGAGGGACAGATTACGAGCAGTACTTC. This sequence encodes CASSPGGTDYEQYF.

This clone was detected only a few times. Other DNA variants within this sample encode the same CDR3. V is TRBV28 and J is TRBJ1-1; no firm D call. Trimming stripped 5 bases from V and 2 bases from J, with 3 bases between. The germline gives CDR1 MDHEN, CDR2 SYDVKM. The CDR3 consists of 11 residues. The CDR3 is CASSRNTEAFF. CDR3 bases: TGTGCCAGCAGTCGAAACACTGAAGCTTTCTTT.

This chain joins TRBV15 and TRBJ1-2; 7 nucleotides match TRBD1. CDR3 length: 14 amino acids. J gave up 8 bases and V 0 bases, and 6 bases lay outside the gene matches. Per the germline V gene, CDR1 is LNHNV and CDR2 is YYDKDF (reference sequence). This CDR3 is CATSRDIGQEGYTF. In nucleotides, the CDR3 is TGTGCCACCAGCAGAGATATCGGACAGGAGGGCTACACCTTC. Complete variable domain (other parts from reference TRBV15 and TRBJ1-2): DAMVIQNPRYQVTQFGKPVTLSCSQTLNHNVMYWYQQKSSQAPKLLFHYYDKDFNNEADTPDNFQSRRPNTSFCFLDIRSPGLGDTAMYLCATSRDIGQEGYTFGSGTRLTVV.